The entry that follows covers one T cell receptor beta chain sequence. Antigen unknown. The source of the sample is a study of cytomegalovirus exposure and HLA in healthy donors. Broader study findings: A later analysis showed TCR association rates differing by HLA locus, peaking at DRB1 and lowest at HLA-C.

With 60 Vbeta and 13 Jbeta primers, the PCR was carried out. Clones were read by immunoSEQ multiplex PCR, and TCRdb kept only the in-frame ones, dropping some. This repertoire comprises 150,000 or so clones; its ten largest clones make up under 2%. Trimming took 0 bases from V and 0 from J, leaving 13 bases between them. Germline CDR1 is SGDLS and CDR2 is YYNGEE. CDR3 length equals 16 residues. This clonotype was obtained from a woman between 45 and 60 years old in good health and CMV-seronegative. Sequencing was done on a sample of PBMCs. J is TRBJ2-7 and V is TRBV9; D not certain. The CDR3 DNA follows: TGTGCCAGCAGCGTAGGGTCCGGGTCGGGCTCCTACGAGCAGTACTTC. Amino acid sequence: CASSVGSGSGSYEQYF.